These 12 T cell receptor beta chains were sequenced from one sample in a study of blood T cell repertoires in COVID-19. This table comes from immunoSEQ multiplex PCR, and its TCRdb copy is limited to in-frame clones, with some not included. The sample lists some 200,000 clones; around 87% were seen once. The source material was peripheral blood. Receptors were obtained from a man between 35 and 55 years old with active or convalescent COVID-19.

The rearrangement uses TRBV5-1 and TRBJ1-2; 10 bases are a match to TRBD1. This CDR3 comprises 16 residues. In germline, CDR1 is SGHRS, CDR2 YFSETQ. V shed 0 bases, J shed 2 bases, and the junction held 4 bases outside the gene matches. CDR3 region: CASSLAGDRGNYGYTF. In DNA, the CDR3 is TGCGCCAGCAGCTTGGCCGGGGACAGGGGAAACTATGGCTACACCTTC. Looking up the rest from reference TRBV5-1 and TRBJ1-2 gives the full variable domain: KAGVTQTPRYLIKTRGQQVTLSCSPISGHRSVSWYQQTPGQGLQFLFEYFSETQRNKGNFPGRFSGRQFSNSRSEMNVSTLELGDSALYLCASSLAGDRGNYGYTFGSGTRLTVV.

This chain links TRBV5-6 with TRBJ1-2; D is undetermined. Germline CDR1 and CDR2: SGHDT and YYEEEE. This CDR3 comprises 14 residues. The V gene lost 1 base and the J gene lost 4 bases, with 11 bases spanning the gap. CDR3 sequence (DNA): TGTGCCAGCAGCTTGTTAGAAGGGAGCTATGGCTACACCTTC. Encoded protein: CASSLLEGSYGYTF. The variable domain in full, completed from reference TRBV5-6 and TRBJ1-2, reads DAGVTQSPTHLIKTRGQQVTLRCSPKSGHDTVSWYQQALGQGPQFIFQYYEEEERQRGNFPDRFSGHQFPNYSSELNVNALLLGDSALYLCASSLLEGSYGYTFGSGTRLTVV.

This clone appeared a single time. The V call is TRBV28, the J call TRBJ1-2, with 9 bases matching TRBD1. The CDR3 contains 17 residues. Germline values: CDR1 MDHEN, CDR2 SYDVKM. The trim removed 4 bases at V and 3 bases at J, leaving 12 bases unmatched. The CDR3 sequence: CASSSYRGLVQDYGYTF. The CDR3 DNA reads TGTGCCAGCAGTTCATACAGGGGGCTGGTTCAAGACTATGGCTACACCTTC.

The chain employs TRBV28 and TRBJ2-2; 7 bases align to TRBD1. Germline loops: CDR1 MDHEN, CDR2 SYDVKM. The length of the CDR3 is 14 residues. The V gene end was trimmed by 8 bases and the J gene end by 9 bases; junction bases not matched to a gene: 12. The CDR3 loop is CASSLLTGPRELFF. The CDR3 region has the DNA TGTGCCAGCTCCCTCCTGACAGGGCCCAGGGAGCTGTTTTTT.

The gene calls are TRBV5-3 and TRBJ2-3; 7 bases are shared with TRBD2. TRBV5-3 is assigned to the ORF class and has an uncertain function. This CDR3 region has 13 residues. With V trimmed by 4 bases and J by 6 bases, 5 bases remained unmatched. The CDR3 region has the DNA TGTGCCAGAAGCCTGGGGCGGGGGGATACGCAGTATTTT. Translated, it gives CARSLGRGDTQYF.

This clone has a single count. This rearrangement joins TRBV9 to TRBJ1-2; D gene ambiguous. CDR1 SGDLS and CDR2 YYNGEE come from the germline V gene. The CDR3 length is 15 residues. The germline V and J ends were trimmed by 0 bases and 0 bases, with 9 bases remaining between them. The CDR3 DNA reads as TGTGCCAGCAGCGTAGACACAGCGGCTAACTATGGCTACACCTTC. Residues: CASSVDTAANYGYTF. Drawing the rest from reference TRBV9 and TRBJ1-2, the complete variable domain is DSGVTQTPKHLITATGQRVTLRCSPRSGDLSVYWYQQSLDQGLQFLIQYYNGEERAKGNILERFSAQQFPDLHSELNLSSLELGDSALYFCASSVDTAANYGYTFGSGTRLTVV.

This chain uses TRBV6-6 with TRBJ1-2; D unresolved. Trimming pared 6 bases from V and 6 bases from J, leaving 5 bases between. This CDR3 is built from 10 residues. Germline V gene data show CDR1 as MNHNY and CDR2 as SVGAGI (reference sequence). CDR3 region: CASRGDGYTF. The CDR3 DNA follows: TGTGCCAGCAGAGGAGATGGCTACACCTTC.

Written as DNA, the CDR3 is TGCGCCAGCAGCTTGGCCTGGCAGTCCTCTGGAAACACCATATATTTT. Translation gives CASSLAWQSSGNTIYF. The rearrangement links TRBV5-1 to TRBJ1-3; D unresolved. The V end was cut by 0 bases, the J end by 0 bases, with 10 bases between. The CDR3 contains 16 residues. Germline V gene lookup returns CDR1 SGHRS and CDR2 YFSETQ.

The chain employs TRBV28 and TRBJ1-2; D is possibly TRBD1 (5 bases). Trimming took 7 bases from V and 5 from J, leaving 14 bases between them. CDR3 length: 13 residues. Germline V gene lookup returns CDR1 MDHEN and CDR2 SYDVKM. This CDR3 is CASTTGGNYGYTF. The CDR3 bases are TGTGCCAGCACCACGGGGGGAAATTATGGCTACACCTTC.

This clone occurred a few times. The chain recombines TRBV10-1 with TRBJ2-2; D is ambiguous. The CDR3 is 13 amino acids. Trimming cost V 6 bases and J 3 bases, with 8 bases left between them. CDR1 is WNHNN and CDR2 is SYGVQD in the germline V gene (reference sequence). Here the CDR3 DNA reads TGCGCCAGCAGAGACTCCTACACCGGGGAGCTGTTTTTT. Encoded protein: CASRDSYTGELFF.

The chain employs TRBV5-1 and TRBJ2-1; 8 nucleotides agree with TRBD1. Germline V gene data show CDR1 as SGHRS and CDR2 as YFSETQ. Germline trimming cut 4 bases from V and 7 bases from J; bases unmatched to any gene: 7. CDR3 length: 14 amino acids. The CDR3 DNA reads TGCGCCAGCAGCCCAGGGACAGGCCTAAATGAGCAGTTCTTC. It specifies CASSPGTGLNEQFF.

The V and J genes are TRBV30 and TRBJ1-1, with D uncertain. Germline assignment: CDR1 GTSNPN and CDR2 SVGIG (reference sequence). This CDR3 is 13 amino acids long. V gave up 0 bases and J gave up 3 bases, with 8 bases separating them. CDR3: CAWSVRGDTEAFF. The CDR3 DNA reads TGTGCCTGGAGTGTACGCGGTGACACTGAAGCTTTCTTT.